Below, 32 T cell receptor beta chains from the same sample are listed, as sequenced in a study of vaccination and CD4 T cells after COVID-19. Their antigens remain unidentified. Described treatment: roughly 11-day PBMC culture with coronavirus spike peptide pools or control peptides (ViraFEST assay). The collection of CD4+ T cells from the unexposed donor took place before the COVID-19 pandemic (2011-2018). Cultured CD4+ T cell DNA was sequenced using the Oncomine TCR Beta short-read assay. Investigators isolated genomic DNA from cultured CD4+ T cells. One entry per CDR3 protein results from TCRdb running MiXCR on the PCR reads. The data contain 6,000 to 7,000 distinct CDR3 sequences, around 30% of them singletons. The sample comprised CD4+ T cells from blood, cultured in vitro. These receptors came from a human donor in good health.

This clonotype came up a few times. V gene TRBV7-9 combines with J gene TRBJ2-6; D is possibly TRBD2 (6 bases). The CDR3 length is 15 residues. V lost 8 bases and J lost 0, with 11 bases in between. The germline CDR1 and CDR2 sequences are SEHNR and FQNEAQ (reference sequence). CDR3 in amino acids: CASEKGGSGANVLTF. The DNA for the CDR3 is TGTGCCAGCGAGAAGGGAGGCTCTGGGGCCAACGTCCTGACTTTC.

J is TRBJ1-2 and V is TRBV28; D not certain. V was cut by 6 bases and J by 11 bases, with 10 bases left in between. The CDR3 runs 10 residues. CDR1 is MDHEN, CDR2 SYDVKM, per germline. The CDR3, as DNA: TGTGCCAGCAGAGCGGGTCGGTACACCTTC. Translated: CASRAGRYTF.

The J gene is TRBJ1-4, the V gene TRBV19; D call uncertain. This CDR3 is 13 amino acids long. Germline assignment: CDR1 LNHDA and CDR2 SQIVND (reference sequence). V lost 5 bases, J lost 7 bases, and 11 bases lay in between. The CDR3 here is CASSVRSTEKLFF. The CDR3 DNA reads as TGTGCCAGTAGTGTCAGGTCGACTGAAAAACTGTTTTTT.

CDR3 region: CASSFSGQIRDTQYF. The CDR3 region has the DNA TGTGCCAGCAGCTTCAGCGGACAGATTAGAGATACGCAGTATTTT. The J gene is TRBJ2-3, the V gene TRBV11-2; D might be TRBD1 (6 bases). The CDR3 has 15 residues. V lost 3 bases to trimming and J lost 5 bases, with 15 bases between them. Germline CDR1 reads SGHAT; CDR2 reads FQNNGV.

As regards this clonotype: A junction end diverges from the germline sequence, so it may reflect a read error. This chain joins TRBV7-2 and TRBJ2-2, with D possibly TRBD2 on 5 matching bases. The CDR3 extends over 15 amino acids. The germline CDR1 and CDR2 sequences are SGHTA and FQGNSA. CDR3 DNA: TGTGCCAGCAGCTTAGCCTTTTCTGCCGTCGGGGAGCCGTTTTTT. As protein: CASSLAFSAVGEPFF.

This clonotype was counted once. The chain recombines TRBV6-1 with TRBJ2-1; 14 bases map to TRBD2. The CDR3 is 16 amino acids. Trimming cost V 4 bases and J 8 bases; bases outside gene matches: 7. The germline gives CDR1 MNHNS, CDR2 SASEGT. The chain's CDR3 is CASSGRLAGGPYEQFF. For the CDR3, the DNA is TGTGCCAGCAGTGGGAGACTAGCGGGAGGGCCTTATGAGCAGTTCTTC.

J is TRBJ2-1 and V is TRBV27; D call uncertain. V was clipped by 4 bases and J by 7 bases, with 5 bases between them. The CDR3 consists of 11 residues. Germline V gives CDR1 MNHEY, CDR2 SMNVEV (reference sequence). CDR3 in amino acids: CASSSLNEQFF. In nucleotides, the CDR3 is TGTGCCAGCAGTTCGTTGAATGAGCAGTTCTTC.

V gene TRBV20-1 combines with J gene TRBJ2-6; 8 bases line up with TRBD1. CDR3 length: 16 amino acids. V was pared by 7 bases and J by 0 bases, with 8 bases of the junction left unmatched. CDR1 DFQATT and CDR2 SNEGSKA come from the germline V gene (reference sequence). The CDR3 DNA sequence: TGCAGTGTCCTCCGACAGGGGAGCTCTGGGGCCAACGTCCTGACTTTC. Residues: CSVLRQGSSGANVLTF.

This clonotype has a handful of counts. V gene TRBV4-2 combines with J gene TRBJ2-5; TRBD2 matches at 10 bases. Germline CDR1 is LGHNA and CDR2 is YNFKEQ. Trimming cost V 1 base and J 3 bases; bases outside gene matches: 8. The CDR3 runs 17 residues. The chain's CDR3 is CASSQGTSGLEKETQYF. CDR3 DNA sequence: TGTGCCAGCAGCCAAGGGACTAGCGGACTGGAGAAAGAGACCCAGTACTTC.

V usage is TRBV10-3 and J usage is TRBJ2-5; D is uncertain. In germline, CDR1 is ENHRY, CDR2 SYGVKD. This CDR3 spans 12 amino acids. Trimming shortened V by 6 bases and J by 5 bases, and 10 bases separated the two germline ends. The CDR3 sequence is CAISRVGETQYF. For the CDR3, the DNA is TGTGCCATCAGCCGAGTGGGGGAGACCCAGTACTTC.

The table lists this clonotype with a few counts. The chain joins TRBV28 to TRBJ2-2; D may be TRBD1 (5 bases). Germline CDR1 MDHEN, CDR2 SYDVKM. The V and J ends lost 6 bases and 4 bases respectively, with 24 bases between them. This CDR3 spans 18 amino acids. The CDR3 loop reads CASSLFLSGASATGELFF. Written as DNA, the CDR3 is TGTGCCAGCAGCCTATTCTTAAGTGGGGCGAGCGCCACCGGGGAGCTGTTTTTT. The whole variable domain, filled in from reference TRBV28 and TRBJ2-2, reads DVKVTQSSRYLVKRTGEKVFLECVQDMDHENMFWYRQDPGLGLRLIYFSYDVKMKEKGDIPEGYSVSREKKERFSLILESASTNQTSMYLCASSLFLSGASATGELFFGEGSRLTVL.

This clonotype has a handful of counts. J is TRBJ2-5 and V is TRBV9; the match to TRBD2 covers 8 bases. J was trimmed by 5 bases and V by 4 bases; bases with no gene match: 7. The CDR3 consists of 14 residues. In germline, CDR1 is SGDLS, CDR2 YYNGEE. CDR3: CASSKPGGRETQYF. The CDR3 DNA follows: TGTGCCAGCAGCAAACCGGGAGGGAGGGAGACCCAGTACTTC.

V is TRBV5-8 and J is TRBJ1-2, with 8 bases matching TRBD1. The CDR3 totals 14 residues. Germline V gene data show CDR1 as SGHTS and CDR2 as YDEGEE. The J segment lost 4 bases and the V segment lost 4 bases, leaving 6 bases of the junction unmatched. CDR3 in amino acids: CASSPWQGAYGYTF. In DNA, the CDR3 is TGTGCCAGCAGCCCCTGGCAGGGGGCCTATGGCTACACCTTC.

This clonotype was counted only a few times. CDR3 DNA sequence: TGTGCCAGTAGTACCACAGGGATGACCAACAATCAGCCCCAGCATTTT. It specifies CASSTTGMTNNQPQHF. The chain recombines TRBV19 with TRBJ1-5; D perhaps matches TRBD1 (6 bases). The CDR3 is 16 amino acids. The V gene lost 4 bases and the J gene lost 3 bases, with 16 bases spanning the gap. Germline V gives CDR1 LNHDA, CDR2 SQIVND (reference sequence). The whole variable domain, remainder taken from reference TRBV19 and TRBJ1-5, is DGGITQSPKYLFRKEGQNVTLSCEQNLNHDAMYWYRQDPGQGLRLIYYSQIVNDFQKGDIAEGYSVSREKKESFPLTVTSAQKNPTAFYLCASSTTGMTNNQPQHFGDGTRLSIL.

This clonotype was observed a few times. The chain combines TRBV5-1 with TRBJ2-3; 7 bases agree with TRBD1. The length of the CDR3 is 17 residues. Trimming cost V 0 bases and J 0 bases; bases outside gene matches: 7. The germline CDR1 and CDR2 sequences are SGHRS and YFSETQ. CDR3 sequence reads: CASSLEPQGHSTDTQYF. CDR3 sequence (DNA): TGCGCCAGCAGCTTGGAGCCACAGGGGCATAGCACAGATACGCAGTATTTT.

The V and J genes are TRBV7-3 and TRBJ2-3; no reliable D call. There are 13 residues in the CDR3. V lost 2 bases to trimming and J lost 3 bases, with 6 bases between them. In germline, CDR1 is SGHTA, CDR2 FQGTGA. The CDR3, as DNA: TGTGCCAGCAGCTTACAAGCAACAGATACGCAGTATTTT. As protein: CASSLQATDTQYF.

The rearrangement uses TRBV7-2 and TRBJ1-2; D may be TRBD1 (6 bases). The germline V and J ends were trimmed by 2 bases and 8 bases, with 15 bases remaining between them. Per the germline V gene, CDR1 is SGHTA and CDR2 is FQGNSA. The CDR3 covers 14 residues. CDR3 DNA sequence: TGTGCCAGCAGCTTACAGGGGCAATCGTTCGGCTACACCTTC. Protein product: CASSLQGQSFGYTF.

This chain uses TRBV27 with TRBJ2-1; 7 bases are a match to TRBD2. CDR1 is MNHEY, CDR2 SMNVEV, per germline (reference sequence). The CDR3 runs 16 residues. V dropped 6 bases and J dropped 8; count of bases not matched to a gene: 16. The CDR3 DNA is TGTGCCAGCAGCCACCTCATATTGGGACTACCTCATGAGCAGTTCTTC. It codes for CASSHLILGLPHEQFF.

The rearrangement joins TRBV9 to TRBJ1-1; D is undetermined. Trimming removed 0 bases from V and 0 bases from J, with 9 bases in between. CDR3 length equals 15 residues. The germline CDR1 and CDR2 sequences are SGDLS and YYNGEE. Here the CDR3 reads CASSVVPGLNTEAFF. DNA of the CDR3: TGTGCCAGCAGCGTAGTTCCCGGGTTGAACACTGAAGCTTTCTTT.

This clonotype was seen a single time. This rearrangement joins TRBV19 to TRBJ1-5; D not certain. Trimming stripped 7 bases from V and 5 bases from J, with 18 bases between. Germline V gene data show CDR1 as LNHDA and CDR2 as SQIVND (reference sequence). There are 15 residues in the CDR3. This chain's CDR3 is CASNWLGQAHQPQHF. CDR3 bases: TGTGCCAGTAATTGGCTCGGGCAGGCCCATCAGCCCCAGCATTTT.

This clonotype came up a few times. The gene calls are TRBV29-1 and TRBJ2-5, with 10 bases matching TRBD1. Germline loops: CDR1 SQVTM, CDR2 ANQGSEA. The CDR3 contains 13 residues. Trimming cost V 7 bases and J 7 bases; bases outside gene matches: 9. The DNA for the CDR3 is TGCAGCGGTCGGACAGGGGGATTAGGGACCCAGTACTTC. Translated, it gives CSGRTGGLGTQYF.

The V gene is TRBV29-1, the J gene TRBJ1-1; the match to TRBD1 covers 7 bases. With V trimmed by 8 bases and J by 4 bases, 7 bases remained unmatched. The CDR3 is 12 residues long. CDR1 is SQVTM, CDR2 ANQGSEA, per germline. CDR3 sequence (DNA): TGCAGCACAAGGACAGGCCCCACTGAAGCTTTCTTT. This gives the protein CSTRTGPTEAFF. Full variable domain (outside the CDR3, taken from reference TRBV29-1 and TRBJ1-1): SAVISQKPSRDICQRGTSLTIQCQVDSQVTMMFWYRQQPGQSLTLIATANQGSEATYESGFVIDKFPISRPNLTFSTLTVSNMSPEDSSIYLCSTRTGPTEAFFGQGTRLTVV.

This chain uses TRBV7-2 with TRBJ2-7; either TRBD1 or TRBD2 may supply D (5 bases each). Between the trimmed V and J ends, which lost 5 bases and 2 bases, there was a span of 16 bases. Germline lookup yields CDR1 SGHTA and CDR2 FQGNSA. The CDR3 is 15 residues long. The CDR3 nucleotides are TGTGCCAGCAGCAAACACGGGACCGCAACCTACGAGCAGTACTTC. Its protein is CASSKHGTATYEQYF.

In this sample, this clonotype is medium-sized (0.01 to 0.1%). V gene TRBV27 combines with J gene TRBJ1-6; D might be TRBD1 (6 bases). The germline V gene encodes CDR1 MNHEY and CDR2 SMNVEV (reference sequence). The CDR3 totals 16 residues. Trimming stripped 6 bases from V and 1 base from J, with 13 bases between. The CDR3 spells CASRLQGGSYNSPLHF. For the CDR3, the DNA is TGTGCCAGCAGACTCCAAGGGGGATCCTATAATTCACCCCTCCACTTT.

Within the sample, this clonotype is medium-sized. The chain carries TRBV20-1 and TRBJ1-6; unclear D gene. V was shortened by 1 base and J by 0 bases, with 10 bases between the two germline ends. The length of the CDR3 is 16 residues. CDR1 and CDR2 from the germline V gene are DFQATT and SNEGSKA (reference sequence). CDR3 DNA sequence: TGCAGTGCTAGAGCCCCCCAGAGCTCCTATAATTCACCCCTCCACTTT. It translates to CSARAPQSSYNSPLHF.

This chain uses TRBV5-4 with TRBJ1-1, with a tentative D call TRBD1 (5 bases). The CDR3 totals 13 residues. The V end was cut by 5 bases, the J end by 3 bases, with 11 bases between. CDR1 is SGHNT and CDR2 is YYREEE in the germline V gene (reference sequence). Written as DNA, the CDR3 is TGTGCCAGCAGGTCTGAGGGGTACACTGAAGCTTTCTTT. This sequence encodes CASRSEGYTEAFF.

The table lists this clonotype with a few counts. The chain combines TRBV7-9 with TRBJ1-2, with D uncertain. This CDR3 contains 14 residues. Per germline, CDR1 SEHNR and CDR2 FQNEAQ (reference sequence). The V end lost 4 bases, the J end lost 4 bases, and 13 bases lay between the germline ends. This chain's CDR3 is CASSSPDKGYGYTF. Written as DNA, the CDR3 is TGTGCCAGCAGCTCGCCAGATAAAGGCTATGGCTACACCTTC.

The chain links TRBV7-8 to TRBJ1-1; D not certain. V was clipped by 2 bases and J by 0 bases, with 10 bases between them. CDR3 length: 15 amino acids. Germline V gene data show CDR1 as SGHVS and CDR2 as FQNEAQ. The CDR3 DNA follows: TGTGCCAGCAGCTTATACCTACAGATGAACACTGAAGCTTTCTTT. Amino acids: CASSLYLQMNTEAFF.

The chain combines TRBV20-1 with TRBJ2-2; D perhaps matches TRBD2 (6 bases). Germline lookup yields CDR1 DFQATT and CDR2 SNEGSKA (reference sequence). The CDR3 contains 16 residues. V lost 2 bases to trimming and J lost 0 bases, with 13 bases between them. CDR3 in amino acids: CSARRLADPNTGELFF. The CDR3 nucleotides read TGCAGTGCTAGAAGATTAGCGGACCCGAACACCGGGGAGCTGTTTTTT.

The CDR3 reads CASSYSTSAYEQYF. CDR3 DNA: TGTGCCAGCAGTTACTCGACTAGCGCCTACGAGCAGTACTTC. The rearrangement links TRBV6-2 or TRBV6-3 to TRBJ2-7; 8 nucleotides match TRBD2. The CDR3 has 14 amino acids. After removal of 0 bases from V and 2 bases from J, the junction contained 0 bases not matched to a gene. Germline V CDR1 and CDR2: MNHEY, SVGEGT.

This clonotype occurred a few times. The rearrangement links TRBV6-4 to TRBJ2-5; D could derive from TRBD1 or TRBD2 (5 bases each). The germline V gene has CDR1 MRHNA and CDR2 SNTAGT. The length of the CDR3 is 15 residues. V was cut by 0 bases and J by 2 bases, with 10 bases left in between. The CDR3: CASSDSGPEQETQYF. The CDR3 bases are TGTGCCAGCAGTGACTCGGGACCCGAGCAAGAGACCCAGTACTTC.

This clonotype was found a few times. The chain is built from TRBV20-1 and TRBJ1-3; D is ambiguous. This CDR3 region has 15 residues. Per germline, CDR1 DFQATT and CDR2 SNEGSKA (reference sequence). With 0 bases removed from V and 0 bases from J, the gap between germline ends came to 9 bases. The CDR3 protein is CSARDTRSSGNTIYF. CDR3 DNA: TGCAGTGCTAGAGATACGCGGAGCTCTGGAAACACCATATATTTT.